The next 21 T cell receptor beta chains were all read from a single sample in a study of vaccination effects on CD4 cells after COVID-19. For these receptors, no antigen is known. Ahead of sequencing, the ViraFEST assay grew antigen-specific CD4+ T cells using viral peptide pools. A 10-day culture period preceded the isolation of CD4+ T cells. It was two doses of either the BNT162b2 or mRNA-1273 vaccine that participants received. Using immunoSEQ multiplex PCR, the repertoire was profiled, and TCRdb retains in-frame clones only, with some absent. The sample lists tens of thousands of clones, roughly 74% occurring once. Specimen: CD4+ T cells from PBMCs cultured with HCoV-229E spike peptides, collected after COVID-19 vaccination. The receptor set was obtained from a human donor who received a COVID-19 vaccine.

The V call is TRBV7-2, the J call TRBJ1-4, with D unclear. CDR3 length: 14 amino acids. Looked up from germline, CDR1 is SGHTA and CDR2 is FQGNSA. V gave up 1 base and J gave up 7 bases, with 10 bases separating them. In nucleotides, the CDR3 is TGTGCCAGCAGCTTAGGGAGCCCGAGTGAAAAACTGTTTTTT. It is translated as CASSLGSPSEKLFF. Looking up the rest from reference TRBV7-2 and TRBJ1-4 gives the full variable domain: GAGVSQSPSNKVTEKGKDVELRCDPISGHTALYWYRQSLGQGLEFLIYFQGNSAPDKSGLPSDRFSAERTGGSVSTLTIQRTQQEDSAVYLCASSLGSPSEKLFFGSGTQLSVL.

The V call is TRBV9, the J call TRBJ2-3; TRBD1 matches at 9 bases. This CDR3 comprises 16 residues. Germline CDR1 and CDR2: SGDLS and YYNGEE. Unmatched junction bases numbered 11, after V lost 2 bases and J lost 7 bases. In DNA form, the CDR3 reads TGTGCCAGCAGCGTCGCCCCCGGGACAGGGAGTAATACGCAGTATTTT. It yields the protein CASSVAPGTGSNTQYF.

The gene calls are TRBV4-3 and TRBJ1-6; perhaps TRBD1 as D (5 bases). The CDR3 loop spans 15 amino acids. Germline CDR1 is LGHNA and CDR2 is YSLEER. V shed 3 bases and J shed 8 bases, with 14 bases lying between them. For the CDR3, the DNA is TGCGCCAGCAGCCACAACGGTCCGGGGGATTCACCCCTCCACTTT. Protein: CASSHNGPGDSPLHF.

The rearrangement joins TRBV5-1 to TRBJ2-2; no firm D call. Trimming shortened V by 4 bases and J by 2 bases, and 9 bases separated the two germline ends. The CDR3 spans 14 residues. Germline loops: CDR1 SGHRS, CDR2 YFSETQ. The CDR3 region is CASSPSVNTGELFF. The CDR3 nucleotides read TGCGCCAGCAGCCCCAGCGTAAACACCGGGGAGCTGTTTTTT.

The chain employs TRBV18 and TRBJ2-5; 9 bases fit TRBD1. Per germline, CDR1 KGHSH and CDR2 LQKENI. The CDR3 sequence is 18 residues long. Germline trimming cut 0 bases from V and 5 bases from J; bases unmatched to any gene: 13. This CDR3 reads CASSPPVLWDRADETQYF. The DNA of the CDR3 is TGTGCCAGCTCACCACCGGTATTATGGGACAGGGCTGATGAGACCCAGTACTTC.

The rearrangement uses TRBV7-9 and TRBJ2-2; D not resolved. The CDR3 is 13 residues long. CDR1 and CDR2 (germline): SEHNR, FQNEAQ (reference sequence). Trimming removed 5 bases from V and 6 bases from J, with 10 bases in between. As DNA, the CDR3 is TGTGCCAGCAGCGATTCGGGCCCCGGGGAGCTGTTTTTT. Translating it yields CASSDSGPGELFF.

CDR3 amino acids: CASSQGSGGASGELFF. CDR3 bases: TGTGCCAGCAGCCAGGGTAGCGGGGGGGCCTCCGGGGAGCTGTTTTTT. J is TRBJ2-2 and V is TRBV3-1 (or the pseudogene TRBV3-2); TRBD2 aligns across 11 bases. Germline V CDR1 and CDR2: LGHDT, YNNKEL (reference sequence). Germline trimming cut 3 bases from V and 6 bases from J; bases unmatched to any gene: 6. The CDR3 loop spans 16 amino acids.

The rearrangement uses TRBV10-2 and TRBJ2-1; D tentatively reads TRBD1 or TRBD2 (6 bases each). From germline, CDR1 is WSHSY and CDR2 SAAADI. This CDR3 region has 14 residues. With 8 bases removed from V and 0 bases from J, the gap between germline ends came to 11 bases. This CDR3 is CASVKGGSYNEQFF. CDR3 in DNA: TGCGCCAGCGTGAAGGGGGGCTCCTACAATGAGCAGTTCTTC.

This chain connects TRBV4-3 to TRBJ2-5, with 11 bases identical to TRBD2. The trim removed 0 bases at V and 0 bases at J, leaving 12 bases unmatched. Germline V gene sequence: CDR1 LGHNA, CDR2 YSLEER. The CDR3 is made up of 20 amino acids. The CDR3 sequence: CASSQDRQTGLAGDQETQYF. The DNA for the CDR3 is TGCGCCAGCAGCCAAGATCGCCAGACCGGACTAGCGGGCGACCAAGAGACCCAGTACTTC.

The chain combines TRBV19 with TRBJ2-5; D perhaps matches TRBD1 (6 bases). The V end lost 5 bases, the J end lost 5 bases, and 18 bases lay between the germline ends. This CDR3 spans 15 amino acids. In germline, CDR1 is LNHDA, CDR2 SQIVND (reference sequence). CDR3 region: CASSSDRAFEETQYF. The CDR3 nucleotides read TGTGCCAGTAGTTCGGACAGAGCCTTTGAGGAGACCCAGTACTTC. Full variable domain (rest looked up from reference TRBV19 and TRBJ2-5): DGGITQSPKYLFRKEGQNVTLSCEQNLNHDAMYWYRQDPGQGLRLIYYSQIVNDFQKGDIAEGYSVSREKKESFPLTVTSAQKNPTAFYLCASSSDRAFEETQYFGPGTRLLVL.

This clone has just a few counts. The chain carries TRBV19 and TRBJ1-5; TRBD1 matches 9 bases. CDR1 LNHDA and CDR2 SQIVND come from the germline V gene (reference sequence). The CDR3 extends over 14 amino acids. Germline trimming cut 4 bases from V and 9 bases from J; bases unmatched to any gene: 7. The CDR3 reads CASSNRDRDMPQHF. CDR3 DNA: TGTGCCAGTAGTAACCGGGACAGGGATATGCCCCAGCATTTT. The complete variable domain, with remaining parts taken from reference TRBV19 and TRBJ1-5, reads DGGITQSPKYLFRKEGQNVTLSCEQNLNHDAMYWYRQDPGQGLRLIYYSQIVNDFQKGDIAEGYSVSREKKESFPLTVTSAQKNPTAFYLCASSNRDRDMPQHFGDGTRLSIL.

This clone appeared a few times. The rearrangement uses TRBV6-5 and TRBJ1-5; no reliable D call. There are 13 residues in the CDR3. Trimming shortened V by 0 bases and J by 4 bases, and 4 bases separated the two germline ends. Germline values: CDR1 MNHEY, CDR2 SVGAGI. The CDR3 coding sequence is TGTGCCAGCAGTTACTCGAGGAATCAGCCCCAGCATTTT. Translation gives CASSYSRNQPQHF.

The rearrangement links TRBV7-2 to TRBJ2-5; D not resolved. Germline loops: CDR1 SGHTA, CDR2 FQGNSA. CDR3 length: 14 residues. V was cut by 2 bases and J by 3 bases, with 10 bases left in between. CDR3: CASSLLNLKETQYF. Here the CDR3 DNA reads TGTGCCAGCAGCTTATTGAATCTAAAAGAGACCCAGTACTTC.

This clone showed up just a few times. The chain has TRBV10-1 and TRBJ1-2; D unclear. The CDR3 length is 13 residues. The V gene's germline CDR1 is WNHNN and CDR2 SYGVQD (reference sequence). The V and J ends lost 0 bases and 5 bases respectively, with 7 bases between them. The CDR3, as DNA: TGCGCCAGCAGTGAGTCGAAACGATATGGCTACACCTTC. This codes for CASSESKRYGYTF.

The chain couples TRBV5-1 to TRBJ2-7; 8 nucleotides align to TRBD1. CDR3 length: 13 residues. Germline CDR1 and CDR2: SGHRS and YFSETQ. V shed 4 bases, J shed 8 bases, and the junction held 8 bases outside the gene matches. The CDR3 reads CASSNIPGGQQYV. The CDR3 nucleotides read TGCGCCAGCAGCAACATACCAGGGGGCCAGCAGTACGTC.

The rearrangement joins TRBV4-3 to TRBJ1-6; no firm D call. V gave up 4 bases and J gave up 8 bases, with 18 bases separating them. CDR1 and CDR2 (germline): LGHNA, YSLEER. This CDR3 is 16 amino acids long. CDR3 amino acids: CASSPIQRNGHSPLHF. The DNA of the CDR3 is TGCGCCAGCAGCCCCATTCAACGGAACGGACATTCACCCCTCCACTTT.

The chain joins TRBV3-1 (or the pseudogene TRBV3-2) to TRBJ1-6, with no clear D. This CDR3 spans 17 amino acids. Per germline, CDR1 LGHDT and CDR2 YNNKEL (reference sequence). V was clipped by 5 bases and J by 7 bases, with 21 bases between them. The DNA of the CDR3 is TGTGCCAGCAGCTTGCGGGGAACGGCTACTACCAATTCACCCCTCCACTTT. This encodes CASSLRGTATTNSPLHF.

This clone was picked up one time. The genes are TRBV4-1 and TRBJ1-5; 7 bases are shared with TRBD1. Unmatched junction bases numbered 16, after V lost 4 bases and J lost 4 bases. The CDR3 extends over 18 amino acids. Germline assignment: CDR1 MGHRA and CDR2 YSYEKL. The CDR3, as DNA: TGCGCCAGCAGCCGCAAGCCCAGGGACAGTGCCTTTAATCAGCCCCAGCATTTT. Its protein product is CASSRKPRDSAFNQPQHF.

The V gene is TRBV2, the J gene TRBJ1-5; no clear D gene. Germline V gives CDR1 SNHLY, CDR2 FYNNEI. Trimming removed 5 bases from V and 3 bases from J, with 8 bases in between. CDR3 length: 13 amino acids. The CDR3 DNA reads TGTGCCAGCAGTTTGATACCCAATCAGCCCCAGCATTTT. Translation gives CASSLIPNQPQHF.

V is TRBV5-1 and J is TRBJ1-1; possibly TRBD1 for D (5 bases). CDR1 SGHRS and CDR2 YFSETQ come from the germline V gene. The CDR3 spans 14 residues. V was clipped by 5 bases and J by 4 bases, with 15 bases between them. CDR3 bases: TGCGCCAGCAGTGAGATAGGGGAGGGCACTGAAGCTTTCTTT. Translation gives CASSEIGEGTEAFF.

DNA of the CDR3: TGTGCCAGCAAGCGGGGGGGGTTAGATAGAAACACCATATATTTT. Translating gives CASKRGGLDRNTIYF. V gene TRBV2 combines with J gene TRBJ1-3; D may be TRBD1 (5 bases). Germline V gene sequence: CDR1 SNHLY, CDR2 FYNNEI. CDR3 length: 15 amino acids. V was pared by 7 bases and J by 5 bases, with 18 bases between. The variable domain in full, with the rest retrieved from reference TRBV2 and TRBJ1-3, is EPEVTQTPSHQVTQMGQEVILRCVPISNHLYFYWYRQILGQKVEFLVSFYNNEISEKSEIFDDQFSVERPDGSNFTLKIRSTKLEDSAMYFCASKRGGLDRNTIYFGEGSWLTVV.